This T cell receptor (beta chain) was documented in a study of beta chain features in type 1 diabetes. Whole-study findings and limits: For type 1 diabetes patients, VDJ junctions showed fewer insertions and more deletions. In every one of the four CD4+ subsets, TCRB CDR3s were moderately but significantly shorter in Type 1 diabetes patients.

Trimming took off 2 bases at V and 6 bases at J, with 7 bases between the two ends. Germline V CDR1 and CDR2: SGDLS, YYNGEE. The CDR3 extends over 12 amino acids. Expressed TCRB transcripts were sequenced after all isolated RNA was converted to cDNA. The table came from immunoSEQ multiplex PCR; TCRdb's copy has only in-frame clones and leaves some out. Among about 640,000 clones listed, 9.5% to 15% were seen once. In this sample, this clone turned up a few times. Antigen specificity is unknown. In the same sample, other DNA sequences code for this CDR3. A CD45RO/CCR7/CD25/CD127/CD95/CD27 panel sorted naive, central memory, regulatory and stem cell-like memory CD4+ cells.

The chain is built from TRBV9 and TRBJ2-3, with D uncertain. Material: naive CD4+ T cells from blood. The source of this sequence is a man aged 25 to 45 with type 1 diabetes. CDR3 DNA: TGTGCCAGCAGCGTCTTAGGTGATACGCAGTATTTT. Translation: CASSVLGDTQYF.